These T cell receptor beta chains were read from a single sample in a study of cytomegalovirus exposure and HLA in healthy donors. The method was immunoSEQ multiplex PCR; TCRdb's version includes in-frame clones alone and lacks a portion of them. Of fewer than 200,000 clones in the sample, 85% were seen once. The sequenced sample was PBMCs. Receptors were obtained from a man aged 18-30 years in good health and CMV-seropositive. Both conserved end residues are part of each CDR3. Fields, in order: D gene, CDR3 length, V gene, J gene, clone size, CDR3 DNA, CDR3 protein. D genes are given only for firm matches. Expanded clones get a size class; other rows say once, few or many, or leave the size out.

TRBD1	15	TRBV5-1	TRBJ1-5	.	TGCGCCAGCAGCTTACAGGGGGCCAGCAATCAGCCCCAGCATTTT	CASSLQGASNQPQHF
TRBD1	16	TRBV2	TRBJ2-2	.	TGTGCCAGCAGTGAGTGGGACAGGTTGTACACCGGGGAGCTGTTTTTT	CASSEWDRLYTGELFF
.	13	TRBV2	TRBJ1-3	.	TGTGCCAGCACAGGGATCTCTGGAAACACCATATATTTT	CASTGISGNTIYF
.	16	TRBV5-4	TRBJ2-2	.	TGTGCCAGCAGCTTGGTCCCGCGGGAGAACACCGGGGAGCTGTTTTTT	CASSLVPRENTGELFF
TRBD1	13	TRBV5-6	TRBJ1-1	.	TGTGCCAGCAGCTTGGGAGGGGGCCGGGAAGCTTTCTTT	CASSLGGGREAFF
.	15	TRBV9	TRBJ2-2	.	TGTGCCAGCAGCGTAGACGGGGGGAACACCGGGGAGCTGTTTTTT	CASSVDGGNTGELFF
TRBD1	14	TRBV5-1	TRBJ1-2	few	TGCGCCAGCAGCCTAGGGACAGCTTACTATGGCTACACCTTC	CASSLGTAYYGYTF
.	13	TRBV27	TRBJ2-2	.	TGTGCCAGCCTAGCTTCTAACACCGGGGAGCTGTTTTTT	CASLASNTGELFF
TRBD2	15	TRBV6-5	TRBJ2-2	.	TGTGCCAGCAGTTACCCCAGCGGGGGGGCCGGGGAGCTGTTTTTT	CASSYPSGGAGELFF
.	13	TRBV6-6	TRBJ2-7	.	TGTGCCAGCAGTGGGGAATCGGGGTACGAGCAGTACTTC	CASSGESGYEQYF
.	14	TRBV10-2	TRBJ1-1	.	TGCGCCAGCAGTGAAGTTGGGGGGGACGCTGAAGCTTTCTTT	CASSEVGGDAEAFF
TRBD1	12	TRBV2	TRBJ1-1	.	TGTGCCAGCAGCCTCGACAGGGGAGAAGCTTTCTTT	CASSLDRGEAFF
TRBD1	15	TRBV7-9	TRBJ2-5	.	TGTGCCAGCAGTTCGGGACAGGGGAACCAAGAGACCCAGTACTTC	CASSSGQGNQETQYF
.	15	TRBV6-5	TRBJ1-2	.	TGTGCCAGCAGGCGAGAGGGGGGGTGGGGAGGTGGCTACACCTTC	CASRREGGWGGGYTF
.	16	TRBV18	TRBJ2-2	few	TGTGCCAGCTCACCGACGCTCGCAGCGGCGTCCGGGGAGCTGTTTTTT	CASSPTLAAASGELFF
TRBD1	15	TRBV5-4	TRBJ1-2	.	TGTGCCAGCAGCTTGTGGGGGACAGGCTCTTATGGCTACACCTTC	CASSLWGTGSYGYTF
.	16	TRBV7-9	TRBJ1-1	.	TGTGCCAGCAGCTTAGAACTTGACTACAGGGATTCTGAAGCTTTCTTT	CASSLELDYRDSEAFF
.	13	TRBV10-1	TRBJ1-2	.	TGCGCCAGCAGTGCCGACAGCCACGGGGGCTACACCTTC	CASSADSHGGYTF
.	14	TRBV28	TRBJ1-5	.	TGTGCCAGCAGTTTTGGGGGGTTAGGGCAGCCCCAGCATTTT	CASSFGGLGQPQHF
.	15	TRBV4-2	TRBJ2-2	.	TGTGCCAGCAGCCCCCCAAGACCAGGGTCCGGGGAGCTGTTTTTT	CASSPPRPGSGELFF
TRBD1	17	TRBV28	TRBJ1-2	.	TGTGCCAGCAGTCCCCTCCCCCCAGGGGGCGGTAACTATGGCTACACCTTC	CASSPLPPGGGNYGYTF
.	15	TRBV4-1	TRBJ1-1	.	TGCGCCAGCAGCCAACAACGGGGTTTTAACACTGAAGCTTTCTTT	CASSQQRGFNTEAFF
TRBD1	15	TRBV27	TRBJ1-2	.	TGTGCCAGCAGTTCTAACAGGGGGCAGAGGGGGGGCTACACCTTC	CASSSNRGQRGGYTF
TRBD1	14	TRBV4-1	TRBJ1-1	.	TGCGCCAGCAGCCTTTCGCTTAGGGGGACAGAGAATTTCTTT	CASSLSLRGTENFF
TRBD2	19	TRBV4-1	TRBJ2-4	.	TGCGCCAGCAGCCCCGGACTAGCGGGGGGGCGTGGAGCCAAAAACATTCAGTACTTC	CASSPGLAGGRGAKNIQYF
TRBD2	14	TRBV7-9	TRBJ2-7	.	TGTGCCAGCAGCTTTTCCGCTAGCGGGGTCGAGCAGTACTTC	CASSFSASGVEQYF
.	15	TRBV6-1	TRBJ1-2	few	TGTGCCAGCAGTGAACAGATGGGAGCTAACTATGGCTACACCTTC	CASSEQMGANYGYTF
.	17	TRBV5-4	TRBJ2-3	.	TGTGCCAGCAGCTTCGCCCCGAGGGGGGGCGAAGCAGATACGCAGTATTTT	CASSFAPRGGEADTQYF
.	13	TRBV13	TRBJ2-1	.	TGTGCCAGCAGCTCACGCGAGGGAGGCGAGCAGTTCTTC	CASSSREGGEQFF
TRBD1	16	TRBV15	TRBJ2-2	.	TGTGCCACCAGCAAAGATGGACAGGGCGGCACCGGGGAGCTGTTTTTT	CATSKDGQGGTGELFF
.	15	TRBV6-4	TRBJ2-7	.	TGTGCCAGCAGTGACCCCGTTGGCGGGACCTACGAGCAGTACTTC	CASSDPVGGTYEQYF
.	16	TRBV11-2	TRBJ2-1	.	TGTGCCAGCAGTCCTGGTCGGTCGCCTACCTACAATGAGCAGTTCTTC	CASSPGRSPTYNEQFF
TRBD1	16	TRBV25-1	TRBJ2-5	.	TGTGCCAGCAGTGAAGGGGGGACAGGCTACCAAGAGACCCAGTACTTC	CASSEGGTGYQETQYF
TRBD1	13	TRBV6-5	TRBJ1-5	.	TGTGCCAGCAGCCCGGACAGGAATCAGCCCCAGCATTTT	CASSPDRNQPQHF
TRBD1	14	TRBV29-1	TRBJ1-1	.	TGCAGCGTTGGCATTACCGGGACAGGGACTGAAGCTTTCTTT	CSVGITGTGTEAFF
TRBD1	18	TRBV7-2	TRBJ2-3	once	TGTGCCAGCAGCCCAGTTTCCGGGACAGGGTCCTTCACAGATACGCAGTATTTT	CASSPVSGTGSFTDTQYF
TRBD2	15	TRBV7-9	TRBJ2-2	.	TGTGCCAGCAGCGGGACTAGCGGGTACTCCGGGGAGCTGTTTTTT	CASSGTSGYSGELFF
.	14	TRBV5-1	TRBJ1-1	.	TGCGCCAGCAGCTTTACAGGGATGAACACTGAAGCTTTCTTT	CASSFTGMNTEAFF
TRBD2	15	TRBV19	TRBJ2-1	.	TGTGCCAGTATGGGACTAGACAGCTCCTACAATGAGCAGTTCTTC	CASMGLDSSYNEQFF
TRBD2	22	TRBV7-3	TRBJ2-7	.	TGTGCCAGCAGCTTAACCCAGCCCACGCTAGCGGGAGGAAGAAAAAAGATTCGCGAGCAGTACTTC	CASSLTQPTLAGGRKKIREQYF
.	11	TRBV10-1	TRBJ1-1	few	TGCGCCAGCAGTAGGGGGTATCGAGCTTTCTTT	CASSRGYRAFF
.	16	TRBV7-3	TRBJ2-1	once	TGTGCCAGCAGCTTACTTGGGGCGGGGTCCTACAATGAGCAGTTCTTC	CASSLLGAGSYNEQFF
TRBD1	15	TRBV4-1	TRBJ1-5	.	TGCGCCAGCAGCCCCACCGGGACAGCAAATCAGCCCCAGCATTTT	CASSPTGTANQPQHF
.	13	TRBV14	TRBJ2-7	.	TGTGCCAGCAGCCGAGGCAACTCCTACGAGCAGTACTTC	CASSRGNSYEQYF
TRBD1	14	TRBV28	TRBJ1-1	.	TGTGCCAGCAGTCCCGGACAGGCGGGCACTGAAGCTTTCTTT	CASSPGQAGTEAFF
.	16	TRBV28	TRBJ1-1	.	TGTGCCAGCAGTTTAAGTTTAGGGGGATCAAACACTGAAGCTTTCTTT	CASSLSLGGSNTEAFF
.	14	TRBV10-2	TRBJ2-7	few	TGCGCCAGCAGTGAGACAGAGGGTTACTACGAGCAGTACTTC	CASSETEGYYEQYF
TRBD2	12	TRBV29-1	TRBJ2-5	.	TGCAGCGCCCGGACTAGCACAGAGACCCAGTACTTC	CSARTSTETQYF
TRBD1	14	TRBV28	TRBJ1-1	.	TGTGCCAGCAGTATCACAGGGGAGGACACTGAAGCTTTCTTT	CASSITGEDTEAFF
TRBD2	15	TRBV7-8	TRBJ2-1	few	TGTGCCAGCAGCTTAGGGGCTAGCGGGGGGGTCGAGCAGTTCTTC	CASSLGASGGVEQFF
.	13	TRBV19	TRBJ1-1	once	TGTGCCAGTAGTTCCACATTGAACACTGAAGCTTTCTTT	CASSSTLNTEAFF